Shown below are 2 T cell receptor beta chains from a single sample sequenced in a study of T cell clonotyping in hematopoietic cell transplantation. Assay: immunoSEQ multiplex PCR; the TCRdb copy retains only in-frame clones and omits some. The data show 70,000 or so clones, with over 90% seen just once and roughly 1.7% held by the top ten. Sequenced material: peripheral blood mononuclear cells. All receptors come from a man aged 45-65 years in good health. Some clones in this sample may be carry-over from other donors' samples.

V is TRBV5-1 and J is TRBJ2-7; 7 bases align to TRBD1. The germline CDR1 and CDR2 sequences are SGHRS and YFSETQ. The CDR3 contains 15 residues. Trimming removed 9 bases from V and 2 bases from J; junction bases left unmatched: 14. The CDR3 is CATVRPGGFPYEQYF. As DNA, the CDR3 is TGCGCCACCGTCCGCCCAGGGGGTTTTCCCTACGAGCAGTACTTC.

This rearrangement joins TRBV6-5 to TRBJ1-2; D uncertain. Trimming shortened V by 5 bases and J by 1 base, and 14 bases separated the two germline ends. The CDR3 length is 15 residues. Looked up from germline, CDR1 is MNHEY and CDR2 is SVGAGI. CDR3 DNA: TGTGCCAGCAGTGTCTTACGGAGGGATAACTATGGCTACACCTTC. Its protein product is CASSVLRRDNYGYTF.